This passage covers 30 T cell receptor beta chains from one sample sequenced in a study of cytomegalovirus exposure and HLA in healthy donors. TCRdb's table, derived via immunoSEQ multiplex PCR, lists solely in-frame clones and lacks some. This table has 110,000 to 150,000 clones, approximately 87% appearing once. Material: PBMCs. These receptors all stem from a man between 18 and 29 years old in good health and CMV-seronegative.

The J gene is TRBJ2-7, the V gene TRBV18; 7 bases line up with TRBD1. The CDR3 extends over 18 amino acids. Germline V gene data show CDR1 as KGHSH and CDR2 as LQKENI. V shed 1 base, J shed 0 bases, and the junction held 12 bases outside the gene matches. The CDR3 region is CASSPLQTGFGSSYEQYF. CDR3 nucleotides: TGTGCCAGCTCACCACTACAGACAGGGTTCGGCTCCTCCTACGAGCAGTACTTC.

V gene TRBV5-1 combines with J gene TRBJ2-1; TRBD1 might be the D (6 bases). Trimming took 5 bases from V and 7 from J, leaving 19 bases between them. CDR1 is SGHRS and CDR2 is YFSETQ in the germline V gene. The CDR3 runs 15 residues. CDR3 DNA: TGCGCCAGCAGTGAACAGGGCGCAGGGCTTAATGAGCAGTTCTTC. Translating gives CASSEQGAGLNEQFF.

The chain couples TRBV7-2 to TRBJ2-3; possible D gene TRBD1, 5 bases. V lost 2 bases and J 4 bases, leaving 13 bases between the germline ends. CDR3 length: 15 residues. Germline values: CDR1 SGHTA, CDR2 FQGNSA. The CDR3 spells CASSLWGSPADTQYF. The CDR3 DNA reads TGTGCCAGCAGCTTATGGGGCAGTCCAGCAGATACGCAGTATTTT.

As for this clone: Since no conserved phenylalanine or tryptophan closes the CDR3, a read error is the likely cause. The DNA is omitted, as the CDR3 cannot be located on it reliably, and the CDR3 follows TCRdb's listing. The rearrangement links TRBV7-2 to TRBJ2-7; the table's D call TRBD1 went unverified against the DNA. Germline V gives CDR1 SGHTA, CDR2 FQGNSA. The CDR3 region is 13 residues in length, termini included. The CDR3 loop reads CASSLLVGGDRFL.

The rearrangement uses TRBV18 and TRBJ2-1, with 7 bases fitting TRBD2. This CDR3 is 16 amino acids long. Trimming removed 1 base from V and 7 bases from J; junction bases left unmatched: 10. CDR1 is KGHSH and CDR2 is LQKENI in the germline V gene. Here the CDR3 reads CASSPLKGGHDNEQFF. The CDR3 bases are TGTGCCAGCTCACCACTGAAGGGAGGGCATGATAATGAGCAGTTCTTC.

The chain joins TRBV25-1 to TRBJ2-2; unclear D gene. V lost 4 bases to trimming and J lost 1 base, with 4 bases between them. The germline V gene has CDR1 MGHDK and CDR2 SYGVNS. The CDR3 covers 13 residues. CDR3 in amino acids: CASSALNTGELFF. CDR3 nucleotides: TGTGCCAGCAGTGCCTTGAACACCGGGGAGCTGTTTTTT.

The J gene is TRBJ2-7, the V gene TRBV7-2, with 10 bases lining up with TRBD1. Per germline, CDR1 SGHTA and CDR2 FQGNSA. V shed 5 bases, J shed 1 base, and the junction held 5 bases outside the gene matches. This CDR3 is built from 15 residues. CDR3 amino acids: CASSGRDRGSYEQYF. CDR3 nucleotides: TGTGCCAGCAGCGGAAGGGACAGGGGATCCTACGAGCAGTACTTC.

The chain is built from TRBV7-6 and TRBJ2-3; 7 nucleotides match TRBD1. Losses at the gene ends were 2 bases for V and 2 bases for J; bases not matched to a gene: 4. From germline, CDR1 is SGHVS and CDR2 FNYEAQ. There are 15 residues in the CDR3. This CDR3 reads CASSLRGQDTDTQYF. Here the CDR3 DNA reads TGTGCCAGCAGCTTAAGGGGGCAGGACACAGATACGCAGTATTTT.

The chain recombines TRBV11-2 with TRBJ2-7, with TRBD2 identical over 7 bases. J gave up 4 bases and V 5 bases, and 8 bases lay outside the gene matches. From germline, CDR1 is SGHAT and CDR2 FQNNGV. The CDR3 totals 14 residues. The CDR3 spells CASSRGGGTYEQYF. In DNA, the CDR3 is TGTGCCAGCAGCCGGGGCGGGGGAACTTACGAGCAGTACTTC.

This chain joins TRBV5-1 and TRBJ2-2; D is perhaps TRBD2 (6 bases). Germline V gene sequence: CDR1 SGHRS, CDR2 YFSETQ. The CDR3 consists of 16 residues. Trimming stripped 0 bases from V and 1 base from J, with 10 bases between. The CDR3 here is CASSLGTTQNTGELFF. The CDR3, as DNA: TGCGCCAGCAGCTTGGGGACTACCCAGAACACCGGGGAGCTGTTTTTT.

The chain recombines TRBV19 with TRBJ1-5; perhaps TRBD1 as D (5 bases). The germline gives CDR1 LNHDA, CDR2 SQIVND (reference sequence). Trimming shortened V by 6 bases and J by 6 bases, and 21 bases separated the two germline ends. CDR3 length: 16 residues. The CDR3 is CASSYEQAPISQPQHF. The CDR3 DNA reads TGTGCCAGTAGCTATGAACAGGCCCCTATTAGTCAGCCCCAGCATTTT.

The gene calls are TRBV19 and TRBJ2-1; a weak D match, TRBD2 (5 bases). Trimming left V 5 bases short and J 3 bases short, with 14 bases between. The CDR3 length is 15 residues. Per the germline V gene, CDR1 is LNHDA and CDR2 is SQIVND (reference sequence). The CDR3 nucleotides are TGTGCCAGTAGTCCTCGACGGGGAATCTACAATGAGCAGTTCTTC. Translation: CASSPRRGIYNEQFF. The full variable domain, in which reference TRBV19 and TRBJ2-1 provide the parts outside the CDR3, is DGGITQSPKYLFRKEGQNVTLSCEQNLNHDAMYWYRQDPGQGLRLIYYSQIVNDFQKGDIAEGYSVSREKKESFPLTVTSAQKNPTAFYLCASSPRRGIYNEQFFGPGTRLTVL.

The rearrangement links TRBV5-1 to TRBJ2-2, with D maybe TRBD2 (6 bases). CDR1 and CDR2 from the germline V gene are SGHRS and YFSETQ. The CDR3 has 13 amino acids. Trimming left V 2 bases short and J 6 bases short, with 8 bases between. CDR3 amino acids: CASSFGTAGELFF. The DNA of the CDR3 is TGCGCCAGCAGCTTTGGGACTGCCGGGGAGCTGTTTTTT.

V gene TRBV9 combines with J gene TRBJ2-2, with TRBD2 matching over 8 bases. The CDR3 is 16 amino acids. Germline V gene sequence: CDR1 SGDLS, CDR2 YYNGEE. The junction had 4 bases not matched to a gene; V was cut back by 0 bases and J by 3 bases. The CDR3 coding sequence is TGTGCCAGCAGCGTAGCTCCGGGAGGGCACACCGGGGAGCTGTTTTTT. This codes for CASSVAPGGHTGELFF.

V and J are TRBV18 and TRBJ1-1; D unresolved. Trimming removed 2 bases at V and 2 bases at J, with 12 bases between. The germline V gene encodes CDR1 KGHSH and CDR2 LQKENI. The CDR3 contains 15 residues. This CDR3 is CASSPMGDDNTEAFF. In nucleotides, the CDR3 is TGTGCCAGCTCACCAATGGGCGACGATAACACTGAAGCTTTCTTT.

The V call is TRBV7-6, the J call TRBJ1-2; 8 bases agree with TRBD1. The CDR3 loop spans 18 amino acids. Germline V gene lookup returns CDR1 SGHVS and CDR2 FNYEAQ. V was clipped by 4 bases and J by 1 base; unmatched bases: 14. The CDR3 DNA is TGTGCCAGCAGCTGGCTGGGATATCGGACAGGGATTAACTATGGCTACACCTTC. It translates to CASSWLGYRTGINYGYTF.

The chain uses TRBV6-4 and TRBJ2-3; 8 bases match TRBD2. This CDR3 region has 14 residues. The germline gives CDR1 MRHNA, CDR2 SNTAGT. Trimming at V came to 3 bases and at J to 4 bases, leaving 3 bases not matched to a gene. The chain's CDR3 is CASSEGSGADTQYF. CDR3 nucleotide sequence: TGTGCCAGCAGTGAAGGTAGCGGGGCAGATACGCAGTATTTT.

The chain links TRBV10-3 to TRBJ2-6, with D perhaps TRBD1 (6 bases). Trimming left V 4 bases short and J 0 bases short, with 19 bases between. Germline CDR1 reads ENHRY; CDR2 reads SYGVKD. CDR3 size: 19 residues. In DNA form, the CDR3 reads TGTGCCATCAGTGTATTCAGATTAGGACAGCTCTCTGGGGCCAACGTCCTGACTTTC. Translation gives CAISVFRLGQLSGANVLTF.

This chain links TRBV30 with TRBJ2-1; TRBD2 agrees at 12 bases. CDR3 size: 14 residues. Germline V lookup: CDR1 GTSNPN, CDR2 SVGIG (reference sequence). The V gene end was trimmed by 4 bases and the J gene end by 9 bases; junction bases not matched to a gene: 7. DNA for the CDR3: TGTGCCTGGAACGATCTAGCGGGAGGGTTTGAGCAGTTCTTC. It is translated as CAWNDLAGGFEQFF.

This sequence joins TRBV12-5 and TRBJ1-6; a weak D match, TRBD1 (5 bases). The CDR3 has 18 residues. Germline lookup yields CDR1 LGHNT and CDR2 FRNRAP. V lost 1 base, J lost 8 bases, and 21 bases lay in between. The CDR3 loop is CASGLGARTPGGDSPLHF. CDR3 nucleotides: TGTGCTAGTGGTTTGGGCGCTAGAACCCCGGGGGGGGATTCACCCCTCCACTTT. Looking up the rest from reference TRBV12-5 and TRBJ1-6 gives the full variable domain: DARVTQTPRHKVTEMGQEVTMRCQPILGHNTVFWYRQTMMQGLELLAYFRNRAPLDDSGMPKDRFSAEMPDATLATLKIQPSEPRDSAVYFCASGLGARTPGGDSPLHFGNGTRLTVT.

V and J are TRBV20-1 and TRBJ2-5; D gene uncertain. This CDR3 has 11 residues. V lost 3 bases and J lost 5, with 7 bases in between. Germline V lookup: CDR1 DFQATT, CDR2 SNEGSKA (reference sequence). The CDR3 loop is CSASTGETQYF. The CDR3 DNA reads TGCAGTGCTAGTACCGGGGAGACCCAGTACTTC.

This clone has a single count. Within the sample, other DNA sequences also encode this same CDR3. The CDR3 region is CASSYGRAYEQYF. The CDR3 DNA reads TGTGCCAGCAGTTACGGGCGGGCGTACGAGCAGTACTTC. J is TRBJ2-7 and V is TRBV6-6, with a weak D call TRBD2 (5 bases). This CDR3 is built from 13 residues. V was cut by 2 bases and J by 4 bases, with 9 bases left in between. Germline V lookup: CDR1 MNHNY, CDR2 SVGAGI (reference sequence).

V gene TRBV27 combines with J gene TRBJ2-1; D is uncertain. Germline CDR1 is MNHEY and CDR2 is SMNVEV (reference sequence). Between the trimmed V and J ends, which lost 2 bases and 1 base, there was a span of 9 bases. The CDR3 length is 15 residues. The CDR3, as DNA: TGTGCCAGCAGTTTACGACTTGTATCCTACAATGAGCAGTTCTTC. It is translated as CASSLRLVSYNEQFF.

The gene calls are TRBV4-2 and TRBJ1-2, with unresolved D. Germline CDR1 and CDR2: LGHNA and YNFKEQ. V lost 1 base and J 5 bases, leaving 14 bases between the germline ends. CDR3 length: 15 amino acids. CDR3 DNA: TGTGCCAGCAGCCAAGTTGCGGGCGATCTTTATGGCTACACCTTC. As protein: CASSQVAGDLYGYTF.

This clone has a single count. The chain employs TRBV5-1 and TRBJ2-5, with 12 bases aligning to TRBD1. Germline CDR1 SGHRS, CDR2 YFSETQ. V lost 7 bases, J lost 5 bases, and 3 bases stayed unmatched. The CDR3 is made up of 13 amino acids. The CDR3 spells CASRDRGPETQYF. The CDR3, as DNA: TGCGCCAGCCGGGACAGGGGGCCTGAGACCCAGTACTTC.

The V and J genes are TRBV7-2 and TRBJ1-5; the D is unclear. V dropped 5 bases and J dropped 0 bases, with 17 bases sitting between them. The CDR3 spans 17 residues. The germline V gene encodes CDR1 SGHTA and CDR2 FQGNSA. CDR3 loop: CASSLIKLFNSNQPQHF. The CDR3 nucleotides are TGTGCCAGCAGCCTCATAAAACTCTTCAATAGCAATCAGCCCCAGCATTTT.

The chain couples TRBV7-6 to TRBJ2-1, with D perhaps matching TRBD1 (6 bases). This CDR3 spans 16 amino acids. Between the trimmed V and J ends, which lost 2 bases and 9 bases, there was a span of 20 bases. Germline V gene lookup returns CDR1 SGHVS and CDR2 FNYEAQ. The CDR3 reads CASSLRIRGRGGEQFF. Written as DNA, the CDR3 is TGTGCCAGCAGCTTAAGGATCCGGGGCAGGGGCGGTGAGCAGTTCTTC.

V usage is TRBV5-5 and J usage is TRBJ2-3; D possibly corresponds to TRBD1 (6 bases). Germline CDR1 reads SGHKS; CDR2 reads YYEKEE (reference sequence). This CDR3 has 15 residues. The V and J ends lost 2 bases and 5 bases respectively, with 15 bases between them. The CDR3: CASSLVQGLKDTQYF. CDR3 bases: TGTGCCAGCAGCTTAGTACAGGGCCTGAAAGATACGCAGTATTTT.

This clone was recorded once. V is TRBV6-5 and J is TRBJ1-5, with D possibly being TRBD1 (5 bases). Trimming pared 6 bases from V and 3 bases from J, leaving 12 bases between. The CDR3 has 14 amino acids. The V gene's germline CDR1 is MNHEY and CDR2 SVGAGI. This CDR3 is CASRKTAYNQPQHF. In DNA, the CDR3 is TGTGCCAGCAGAAAGACAGCCTACAATCAGCCCCAGCATTTT.

The genes are TRBV6-1 and TRBJ1-5; perhaps TRBD1 as D (5 bases). The CDR3 loop spans 13 amino acids. V shed 6 bases and J shed 2 bases, with 8 bases lying between them. From germline, CDR1 is MNHNS and CDR2 SASEGT. The CDR3: CASRTEGNQPQHF. For the CDR3, the DNA is TGTGCCAGCAGGACAGAGGGCAATCAGCCCCAGCATTTT.